The source of this TCR beta chain is a study of cytotoxic CD8 clonotypes in ibrutinib-treated CLL. The authors obtained roughly 2 micrograms of genomic DNA from cryopreserved PBMCs for TCR beta libraries. With respect to this clone: Its antigen is not identified.

Sequencing sought depths of 1 in 200,000 to 1 in 1 million T cells. TCRdb keeps only in-frame clones here, not all; method: immunoSEQ multiplex PCR. This table has approximately 92,000 clones, roughly three quarters appearing once. Findings of the study overall: Under therapy, public clonotypes either contracted or stayed stable, and they were uncommon. Clonality rose at ibrutinib response, held steady in sustained remission, and fell toward baseline at progression.

This CDR3 is built from 13 residues. V lost 3 bases and J lost 3, with 6 bases in between. The V gene's germline CDR1 is SGHDN and CDR2 FVKESK. The chain recombines TRBV14 with TRBJ1-3; D gene uncertain. The material sequenced was PBMCs, taken after 24 months of ibrutinib treatment. This receptor was obtained from a human donor with chronic lymphocytic leukemia. The CDR3 sequence: CASSHEFGNTIYF. The CDR3 coding sequence is TGTGCCAGCAGCCATGAGTTTGGAAACACCATATATTTT.